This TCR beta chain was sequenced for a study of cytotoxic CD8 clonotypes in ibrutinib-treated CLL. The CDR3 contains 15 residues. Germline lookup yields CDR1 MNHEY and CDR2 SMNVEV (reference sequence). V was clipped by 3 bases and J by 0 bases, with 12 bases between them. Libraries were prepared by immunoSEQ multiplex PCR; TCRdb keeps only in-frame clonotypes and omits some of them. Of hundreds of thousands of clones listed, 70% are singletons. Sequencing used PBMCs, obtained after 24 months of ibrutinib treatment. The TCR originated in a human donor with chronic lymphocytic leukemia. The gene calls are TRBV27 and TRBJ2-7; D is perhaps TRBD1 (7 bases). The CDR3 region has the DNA TGTGCCAGCAGTTTCAGGGGGGACAGCTCCTACGAGCAGTACTTC. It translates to CASSFRGDSSYEQYF.